This T cell receptor beta chain is from a study of blood T cells in healthy people across ages (dated by TCRdb to the mid-2010s). Study-level background: In model experiments, template switching captured about one uniquely barcoded TCR beta cDNA molecule for every two T cells. Donors were grouped into four age groups: young (average roughly 15 years), middle-aged (around 39), aged (around 66) and long-lived (about 89). Using the same blood draw, the study looked at two additional independent replicas of 1 million unique cDNA reads for two donors, one aged 18 to 30 and the other aged 80 or older. To track age-related changes in TCR beta repertoire diversity, the study relied on deep sequencing normalized with unique cDNA molecular identifiers.

The library was produced with 5' RACE. Reads for this sample came from an Illumina HiSeq 2500. A second about 7 to 11 cycle PCR used a sample-barcoded 5' primer and a J-beta primer mix. A template-switch 5' adaptor carrying 12 random nucleotides introduced a unique molecular identifier onto each TCR beta cDNA molecule. Each sample yielded at least 3 million CDR3-containing paired-end reads. First-strand cDNA synthesis was performed from all RNA using the Mint cDNA synthesis kit, with priming by a TRBC-specific oligonucleotide. After uracil-DNA glycosylase treatment, a first 18-cycle PCR used universal primers M1SS and BC2_uni_R on all cDNA. Concerning the study's data processing: Each sample was normalized by randomly selecting 1 million high-quality reads, each carrying a distinct molecular identifier. Reads with shared molecular identifiers were discarded instead of being binned into consensus sequences. CDR3 identification, clonotype clustering and error correction used MiTCR with a Q25 quality threshold and the strictest error-elimination algorithm. A nonparametric unseen species model using Euler transformation provided a lower-bound estimate of total TCR beta diversity. The public sequencing data were trimmed at Q25 with fastp and processed into clonotypes with MiXCR by TCRdb, which kept only in-frame beta chains. Rows are unified per CDR3 protein, each entry keeping the most common DNA and genes. Here the V and J calls rest on TCRdb's processing, not on the authors' analysis. The sample table holds some 760,000 distinct CDR3 sequences, of which approximately 25% were seen once. The ten largest account for roughly 9% of the sample.

Donors were 40 or so systemically healthy Caucasian individuals from Russia aged roughly 6 to 100 years. Roughly 11 milliliters of peripheral blood were drawn from each donor into EDTA-treated Vacutainer tubes. PBMCs were isolated by Ficoll-Paque density-gradient centrifugation, with at least 7 million obtained per sample. Trizol reagent was used to extract total RNA from the PBMCs, yielding at least 6 micrograms per sample. For every donor, flow cytometry on a PBMC aliquot measured the percentage of naive CD45RAhigh/CD27high T cells. The CDR1 and CDR2 encoded by the germline V gene are MDHEN and SYDVKM. The V and J ends are trimmed by 10 bases and 0 bases, leaving 10 bases between them. Its CDR3 holds 12 amino acids, cysteine through phenylalanine. The retained sequence is limited to the CDR3, 36 bases, with the frame set at the first base. This clonotype occurred a few times. It has no known antigen specificity. Per-nucleotide qualities are absent, and no much larger clonotype sits a single base away.

Study-level results and caveats: Conclusive comparison of naive and antigen-experienced compartments was prevented by the profiling of bulk unsorted PBMCs. Total diversity estimates from one million sequenced T cells were considered lower bounds and underestimates. As age increased, observed TCR beta diversity per million T cells dropped in a roughly linear way, and a significant reduction was already evident by age around 41. The percentage of naive T cells measured by flow cytometry correlated strongly with observed TCR beta diversity. Compared with the aged group, the long-lived group had more naive CD4+ T cells, fewer expanded clones and increased TCR diversity, a pattern suggesting age selection. Because donor CMV infection status was unknown, age-related changes in expanded clonotypes were potentially confounded.

The sample also formed part of further work on T cells of mothers and their children. The second study, in turn, reports: Donors were nine systemically healthy Caucasian individuals: three mothers and their six children. cDNA synthesis consumed the entire amount of extracted RNA, loaded at approximately 1.6 ug RNA in each 15 ul reaction. In the second PCR, sample barcodes and 2-4 random nucleotides were introduced via the M1S primer. Each mother yielded over 9 million TCR beta CDR3 reads and each child some 3 million reads. In both related and unrelated pairs, thymic selection shapes the output of TCR recombination in a similar way, with inherited differences having only a minor effect. Related mother-child pairs always showed normalized repertoire overlap that was slightly higher than in unrelated mother-child pairs, though the difference was never significant. Persistent microchimeric T cell clones were not detected, at a sensitivity of 95 to 100 clones per million clonotypes. The study used deep NGS to compare TCR beta repertoires of mothers and children, seeking features distinguishing related mother-child pairs from unrelated individuals. Mothers averaged roughly 36 +/- 4 years of age and children averaged 11 +/- 4 years. After adapter ligation with NEBNext reagents, the libraries were sequenced on Illumina HiSeq 2000 with 100+100 nt paired-end reads. To prevent cross-contamination, the mother and child libraries were prepared a month apart and were sequenced in separate runs. Each donor had between roughly 450,000 and 2,100,000 distinct TCR beta clonotypes identified. Naive TCR beta clonotypes were estimated from low-frequency clonotypes matched to each donor's FACS-determined naive share, without sorting.

The chain joins TRBV28 to TRBJ2-7; a tentative D call is TRBD1 (6 bases match). This TCR came from a boy younger than 18 in good health. The sample was blood. The CDR3 has the sequence CAITGSSYEQYF. The sequenced DNA is TGTGCCATCACAGGGAGCTCCTACGAGCAGTACTTC.